The 27 T cell receptor beta chains below all came from one sample that was sequenced in a study of shared clonotypes between healthy human individuals. The table came from immunoSEQ multiplex PCR; TCRdb's copy has only in-frame clones and leaves some out. Here the sample spans around 2.3 million clones, approximately 96% being singletons. Sequenced material: naive CD4+ T cells sorted from blood. This sample's subset: CD45RA+ positively selected. The source of these receptors is a man aged 18-30 years in good health.

The count of this clone is one. The chain combines TRBV2 with TRBJ2-1, with D unclear. V dropped 8 bases and J dropped 4 bases, with 15 bases sitting between them. Per the germline V gene, CDR1 is SNHLY and CDR2 is FYNNEI. The CDR3 runs 14 residues. The CDR3 nucleotides read TGTGCCAGCTATCGGCCGCAACCTTACAATGAGCAGTTCTTC. Its protein product is CASYRPQPYNEQFF.

V usage is TRBV11-3 and J usage is TRBJ1-1; perhaps TRBD1 as D (5 bases). The length of the CDR3 is 15 residues. Trimming took 1 base from V and 1 from J, leaving 10 bases between them. Germline-derived CDR1 and CDR2 are SGHNT and YENEEA. The CDR3 region is CASSLGGDWNTEAFF. CDR3 bases: TGTGCCAGCAGCTTAGGTGGGGACTGGAACACTGAAGCTTTCTTT.

A word on this clone: A junction end diverges from the germline sequence, so it may reflect a read error. This rearrangement joins TRBV7-7 to TRBJ2-3; D unclear. Looked up from germline, CDR1 is SSHAT and CDR2 is FNYEAQ (reference sequence). The CDR3 covers 15 residues. CDR3 sequence reads: CASTPTADPPDTQYF. The CDR3 DNA follows: TGTGCTAGCACCCCGACGGCGGATCCCCCAGATACGCAGTATTTT. The whole variable domain, remainder taken from reference TRBV7-7 and TRBJ2-3, is GAGVSQSPRYKVTKRGQDVTLRCDPISSHATLYWYQQALGQGPEFLTYFNYEAQPDKSGLPSDRFSAERPEGSISTLTIQRTEQRDSAMYRCASTPTADPPDTQYFGPGTRLTVL.

The rearrangement uses TRBV21-1 and TRBJ2-7. TRBV21-1 is assigned pseudogene status. The CDR3 runs to 15 residues. CDR3 coding DNA: TGTGCCAGCAGCATAACCGGGACCGTGGCCTACGAGCAGTACTTC. This translates into CASSITGTVAYEQYF.

The chain carries TRBV5-1 and TRBJ2-3; D remains unclear. Germline lookup yields CDR1 SGHRS and CDR2 YFSETQ. The ends were cut back, 4 bases at V and 0 bases at J, with 15 bases in the middle. The CDR3 loop spans 16 amino acids. In DNA, the CDR3 is TGCGCCAGCAGCCGTCGGCAGGCGATTAGCACAGATACGCAGTATTTT. Its translation is CASSRRQAISTDTQYF.

The genes are TRBV5-1 and TRBJ1-4; TRBD1 is a possible D gene (5 bases). V was cut by 2 bases and J by 3 bases, with 11 bases left in between. The CDR3 length is 15 residues. Per the germline V gene, CDR1 is SGHRS and CDR2 is YFSETQ. The CDR3 DNA reads TGCGCCAGCAGCTTCTGGGGGTCGGCTAATGAAAAACTGTTTTTT. Its protein is CASSFWGSANEKLFF.

Comments on this clone: At one end the junction does not follow the germline gene, possibly because of a read error. J is TRBJ2-7 and V is TRBV7-7, with 11 bases fitting TRBD1. This CDR3 has 15 amino acids. In germline, CDR1 is SSHAT, CDR2 FNYEAQ (reference sequence). This CDR3 is CASSPGQGGTYEQYF. The CDR3, as DNA: TGTGCTAGCAGCCCGGGACAGGGGGGCACCTACGAGCAGTACTTC.

This chain connects TRBV7-9 to TRBJ1-2; D gene ambiguous. Germline V gene data show CDR1 as SEHNR and CDR2 as FQNEAQ (reference sequence). There are 15 residues in the CDR3. Trimming stripped 6 bases from V and 5 bases from J, with 19 bases between. The CDR3 reads CASRHPPSLGYGYTF. The CDR3 coding sequence is TGTGCCAGCAGGCACCCCCCCTCTTTGGGGTATGGCTACACCTTC.

The chain links TRBV28 to TRBJ2-5; 8 bases match TRBD2. Trimming took 6 bases from V and 4 from J; bases not matched to a gene: 10. The CDR3 has 15 residues. CDR1 is MDHEN, CDR2 SYDVKM, per germline. The CDR3 DNA follows: TGTGCCAGCAGCCCATCGGGGGGGAGGCGAGAGACCCAGTACTTC. This codes for CASSPSGGRRETQYF.

The count of this clone is one. This sample includes further DNA sequences coding for the same CDR3. V is TRBV18 and J is TRBJ1-5, with 7 bases identical to TRBD1. The CDR3 extends over 16 amino acids. With V trimmed by 6 bases and J by 0 bases, 8 bases remained unmatched. CDR1 and CDR2 from the germline V gene are KGHSH and LQKENI. The CDR3 sequence: CASSLSTGNSNQPQHF. Here the CDR3 DNA reads TGTGCCAGCTCGCTTTCGACAGGGAATAGCAATCAGCCCCAGCATTTT.

This sequence joins TRBV6-1 and TRBJ2-2; no definite D call. The CDR3 has 13 residues. V was shortened by 3 bases and J by 6 bases, with 8 bases between the two germline ends. Germline CDR1 and CDR2: MNHNS and SASEGT. The CDR3 region has the DNA TGTGCCAGCAGTGAGAACGCCCCCGGGGAGCTGTTTTTT. It yields the protein CASSENAPGELFF.

This chain links TRBV6-6 with TRBJ1-5; maybe TRBD1 (6 bases). With 2 bases removed from V and 0 bases from J, the gap between germline ends came to 11 bases. The CDR3 is 16 amino acids. Germline CDR1 MNHNY, CDR2 SVGAGI (reference sequence). This CDR3 reads CASSYRQADSNQPQHF. DNA for the CDR3: TGTGCCAGCAGTTACAGACAGGCCGATAGCAATCAGCCCCAGCATTTT.

This sequence joins TRBV10-1 and TRBJ2-7, with 8 bases aligning to TRBD1. Germline-derived CDR1 and CDR2 are WNHNN and SYGVQD (reference sequence). V lost 4 bases and J lost 4; bases outside the gene matches: 3. The CDR3 is made up of 13 amino acids. The CDR3 protein is CASSVGQAYEQYF. CDR3 nucleotides: TGCGCCAGCAGTGTGGGACAGGCTTACGAGCAGTACTTC.

The DNA for the CDR3 is TGCGCCAGCAGCTTTACGGCGACTAGCGGGGGCACCTACGAGCAGTACTTC. Protein: CASSFTATSGGTYEQYF. The chain uses TRBV5-1 and TRBJ2-7; 12 positions agree with TRBD2. The ends lost 2 bases at V and 2 bases at J; junction bases unmatched: 8. Per the germline V gene, CDR1 is SGHRS and CDR2 is YFSETQ. CDR3 length: 17 amino acids. Full variable domain (rest looked up from reference TRBV5-1 and TRBJ2-7): KAGVTQTPRYLIKTRGQQVTLSCSPISGHRSVSWYQQTPGQGLQFLFEYFSETQRNKGNFPGRFSGRQFSNSRSEMNVSTLELGDSALYLCASSFTATSGGTYEQYFGPGTRLTVT.

This chain links TRBV27 with TRBJ2-5, with 10 bases identical to TRBD1. Germline values: CDR1 MNHEY, CDR2 SMNVEV (reference sequence). This CDR3 is built from 17 residues. J was trimmed by 2 bases and V by 5 bases; bases with no gene match: 11. DNA of the CDR3: TGTGCCAGCAGTCAAATCCGGGACAGGGGTTCTCAAGAGACCCAGTACTTC. Protein: CASSQIRDRGSQETQYF.

To note about this clone: Other DNA variants within this sample encode the same CDR3. The CDR3 DNA is TGTGCCAGCTCACCAACTAGCGGGATCTACGAGCAGTACTTC. It codes for CASSPTSGIYEQYF. The chain recombines TRBV18 with TRBJ2-7, with 10 positions matching TRBD2. The V and J ends lost 2 bases and 3 bases, in that order; junction bases with no gene match: 1. This CDR3 contains 14 residues. The germline gives CDR1 KGHSH, CDR2 LQKENI.

DNA for the CDR3: TGTGCCAGCAGCCCCAGTGGAAGTGGCTACACCTTC. This translates into CASSPSGSGYTF. The chain links TRBV5-6 to TRBJ1-2; D unresolved. The germline gives CDR1 SGHDT, CDR2 YYEEEE. V was clipped by 4 bases and J by 7 bases, with 11 bases between them. CDR3 length equals 12 residues.

The chain joins TRBV19 to TRBJ2-7, with TRBD1 matching over 8 bases. The V gene end was trimmed by 5 bases and the J gene end by 2 bases; junction bases not matched to a gene: 5. CDR1 is LNHDA, CDR2 SQIVND, per germline (reference sequence). CDR3 length: 14 residues. In nucleotides, the CDR3 is TGTGCCAGTAGTGTTCGACAGGGGACCTACGAGCAGTACTTC. As protein: CASSVRQGTYEQYF. Full variable domain (remainder filled in from reference TRBV19 and TRBJ2-7): DGGITQSPKYLFRKEGQNVTLSCEQNLNHDAMYWYRQDPGQGLRLIYYSQIVNDFQKGDIAEGYSVSREKKESFPLTVTSAQKNPTAFYLCASSVRQGTYEQYFGPGTRLTVT.

The rearrangement joins TRBV5-1 to TRBJ1-5; TRBD1 matches at 8 bases. Germline V gene lookup returns CDR1 SGHRS and CDR2 YFSETQ. The CDR3 is made up of 16 amino acids. J lost 5 bases, V lost 4 bases, and 11 bases had no gene match. CDR3 nucleotides: TGCGCCAGCAGCATGCGGGGGACAGGTGGATATCAGCCCCAGCATTTT. This sequence encodes CASSMRGTGGYQPQHF.

The chain combines TRBV28 with TRBJ1-2; D possibly corresponds to TRBD1 (6 bases). Per germline, CDR1 MDHEN and CDR2 SYDVKM. This CDR3 spans 15 amino acids. Trimming removed 3 bases at V and 4 bases at J, with 15 bases between. The CDR3 loop is CASSLKITGIYGYTF. The CDR3 DNA is TGTGCCAGCAGTTTGAAGATCACAGGGATCTATGGCTACACCTTC.

The V and J genes are TRBV10-2 and TRBJ2-2; D is unclear. With 0 bases removed from V and 9 bases from J, the gap between germline ends came to 11 bases. Germline lookup yields CDR1 WSHSY and CDR2 SAAADI. The CDR3 is 14 amino acids. As DNA, the CDR3 is TGCGCCAGCAGTGAGTCTGCAGGTCCTAGGGAGCTGTTTTTT. Translation: CASSESAGPRELFF.

The chain is built from TRBV5-1 and TRBJ1-5; maybe TRBD1 (6 bases). The V gene's germline CDR1 is SGHRS and CDR2 YFSETQ. V shed 2 bases and J shed 5 bases, with 11 bases lying between them. The length of the CDR3 is 14 residues. The CDR3 DNA sequence: TGCGCCAGCAGCTTCGGACAGCGCGATCAGCCCCAGCATTTT. Translation: CASSFGQRDQPQHF. The whole variable domain, remainder taken from reference TRBV5-1 and TRBJ1-5, is KAGVTQTPRYLIKTRGQQVTLSCSPISGHRSVSWYQQTPGQGLQFLFEYFSETQRNKGNFPGRFSGRQFSNSRSEMNVSTLELGDSALYLCASSFGQRDQPQHFGDGTRLSIL.

The chain couples TRBV27 to TRBJ2-5, with 8 nucleotides matching TRBD2. The V and J ends lost 2 bases and 3 bases, in that order; junction bases with no gene match: 5. The CDR3 sequence is 15 residues long. Germline values: CDR1 MNHEY, CDR2 SMNVEV (reference sequence). The CDR3 DNA follows: TGTGCCAGCAGTTTAACCTTGCGGGGGGAAGAGACCCAGTACTTC. This codes for CASSLTLRGEETQYF.

CDR3 in DNA: TGTGCCAGCAGGGGTATATCTGGGGCCAACGTCCTGACTTTC. Protein sequence: CASRGISGANVLTF. V gene TRBV27 combines with J gene TRBJ2-6; D is uncertain. CDR1 MNHEY and CDR2 SMNVEV come from the germline V gene (reference sequence). V dropped 6 bases and J dropped 1 base, with 7 bases sitting between them. The CDR3 spans 14 residues.

The chain uses TRBV4-3 and TRBJ1-1; TRBD1 might be the D (6 bases). There are 14 residues in the CDR3. V was pared by 2 bases and J by 6 bases, with 13 bases between. Germline V gene lookup returns CDR1 LGHNA and CDR2 YSLEER. The CDR3 reads CASSQTEAGAEAFF. The CDR3, as DNA: TGCGCCAGCAGCCAAACCGAAGCAGGGGCTGAAGCTTTCTTT.

V and J are TRBV29-1 and TRBJ2-5, with D unresolved. V dropped 8 bases and J dropped 4 bases, with 11 bases sitting between them. The CDR3 length is 11 residues. Germline CDR1 SQVTM, CDR2 ANQGSEA. The CDR3 spells CSLWSGETQYF. CDR3 coding DNA: TGCAGCCTATGGTCTGGAGAGACCCAGTACTTC.

This sequence joins TRBV11-2 and TRBJ2-7, with D possibly TRBD2 on 6 matching bases. Germline-derived CDR1 and CDR2 are SGHAT and FQNNGV. The CDR3 loop spans 16 amino acids. V was cut by 2 bases and J by 5 bases, with 19 bases left in between. The CDR3 is CASSLSGVSFVDEQYF. CDR3 DNA: TGTGCCAGCAGCTTATCGGGGGTTTCTTTTGTCGACGAGCAGTACTTC.